The present T cell receptor (beta chain) was sequenced within a study of T-cell reconstitution after alpha-beta-depleted transplantation in children. CDR1 is SQVTM, CDR2 ANQGSEA, per germline. J was trimmed by 8 bases and V by 6 bases; bases with no gene match: 15. This CDR3 is built from 15 residues. The TCRbeta library was prepared with unique molecular identifiers. TCRdb reanalysed the PCR reads using MiXCR and keeps one entry per CDR3 protein. The data hold about 360,000 distinct CDR3 sequences, with about 14% observed a single time. There are many counts of this clonotype. The source material was PBMCs, sampled from the stem cell graft. This chain joins TRBV29-1 and TRBJ1-2; 10 bases are a match to TRBD1. This receptor was taken from a human donor who donated a stem cell graft to a child with Fanconi anemia. CDR3 bases: TGCAGCGTATCCGGGACAGGGGCCTCCTGGTCGGGCTACACCTTC. Translation: CSVSGTGASWSGYTF.